What follows are 25 T cell receptor beta chains derived from one specimen sequenced in a study of T cells in Graves' hyperthyroidism and ophthalmopathy. RNA transcripts yielded amplified TCR beta CDR3 regions. Carried out on the TCR CDR3, a first-round RT-PCR used the HTBI primer set. TCRdb itself ran the multiplex PCR reads through MiXCR, one entry per CDR3 protein. Among roughly 500,000 distinct CDR3 sequences, approximately 44% were seen once, and the ten largest hold around 20%. The sequenced sample consisted of peripheral blood or thyroid tissue (not recorded which). These receptors were taken from an adult woman with Graves' disease, either hyperthyroidism or ophthalmopathy (not recorded which).

This clonotype was detected many times. This chain joins TRBV5-1 and TRBJ2-2, with D possibly TRBD1 on 6 matching bases. Trimming left V 3 bases short and J 4 bases short, with 16 bases between. Germline V CDR1 and CDR2: SGHRS, YFSETQ. The CDR3 has 16 residues. DNA of the CDR3: TGCGCCAGCAGCTCTAACAGGGCTCGGCGCACCGGGGAGCTGTTTTTT. Its translation is CASSSNRARRTGELFF. The full variable domain, in which reference TRBV5-1 and TRBJ2-2 provide the parts outside the CDR3, is KAGVTQTPRYLIKTRGQQVTLSCSPISGHRSVSWYQQTPGQGLQFLFEYFSETQRNKGNFPGRFSGRQFSNSRSEMNVSTLELGDSALYLCASSSNRARRTGELFFGEGSRLTVL.

The chain couples TRBV19 to TRBJ2-6, with 7 bases identical to TRBD2. The CDR3 runs 18 residues. Trimming removed 5 bases from V and 4 bases from J; junction bases left unmatched: 14. Germline values: CDR1 LNHDA, CDR2 SQIVND (reference sequence). The CDR3, as DNA: TGTGCCAGTAGTGGGCCTAGCGGAGCGAACACCGGGGCCAACGTCCTGACTTTC. This translates into CASSGPSGANTGANVLTF.

The chain recombines TRBV24-1 with TRBJ1-5; D is perhaps TRBD1 (6 bases). With 6 bases removed from V and 2 bases from J, the gap between germline ends came to 13 bases. The germline CDR1 and CDR2 sequences are KGHDR and SFDVKD. The CDR3 is made up of 15 amino acids. In DNA form, the CDR3 reads TGTGCCACCAGTCGAGGGGCAGGGGGCAATCAGCCCCAGCATTTT. Translating gives CATSRGAGGNQPQHF.

The chain carries TRBV2 and TRBJ1-2, with 7 bases identical to TRBD1. The ends lost 4 bases at V and 5 bases at J; junction bases unmatched: 13. The CDR3 contains 16 residues. Germline V gene data show CDR1 as SNHLY and CDR2 as FYNNEI. As DNA, the CDR3 is TGTGCCAGCAGTGCTGGGGCAGGGGGTCCCCTATATGGCTACACCTTC. Amino acids: CASSAGAGGPLYGYTF.

This clonotype was seen a few times. V is TRBV10-3 and J is TRBJ1-5; D not certain. Per germline, CDR1 ENHRY and CDR2 SYGVKD. Trimming pared 0 bases from V and 9 bases from J, leaving 9 bases between. The CDR3 extends over 13 amino acids. The CDR3 is CAISESADRPQHF. The CDR3 DNA reads as TGTGCCATCAGTGAGTCGGCGGACCGGCCCCAGCATTTT.

This clonotype was found many times. The V and J genes are TRBV27 and TRBJ1-6; D gene uncertain. The length of the CDR3 is 15 residues. V shed 3 bases and J shed 10 bases, with 16 bases lying between them. Germline assignment: CDR1 MNHEY and CDR2 SMNVEV (reference sequence). In nucleotides, the CDR3 is TGTGCCAGCAGTTTGCGAGGGCCTCAAGGGTCACCCCTCCACTTT. Its protein product is CASSLRGPQGSPLHF.

This clonotype was counted a few times. This chain links TRBV15 with TRBJ1-6; 8 bases align to TRBD1. The CDR3 sequence is 16 residues long. Losses at the gene ends were 0 bases for V and 10 bases for J; bases not matched to a gene: 8. Germline CDR1 is LNHNV and CDR2 is YYDKDF (reference sequence). The CDR3 DNA reads as TGTGCCACCAGCAGAGACCGGACAGGGACGAGATCACCCCTCCACTTT. Its translation: CATSRDRTGTRSPLHF. The whole variable domain, remainder taken from reference TRBV15 and TRBJ1-6, is DAMVIQNPRYQVTQFGKPVTLSCSQTLNHNVMYWYQQKSSQAPKLLFHYYDKDFNNEADTPDNFQSRRPNTSFCFLDIRSPGLGDTAMYLCATSRDRTGTRSPLHFGNGTRLTVT.

This clonotype has a single count. One base away lies a much larger clone, so this may be a sequencing read error. The V call is TRBV5-1, the J call TRBJ2-2; D is uncertain. The CDR3 spans 14 residues. CDR1 is SGHRS, CDR2 YFSETQ, per germline. Trimming cost V 6 bases and J 3 bases, with 12 bases left between them. This CDR3 reads CASTGSPHTGELFF. CDR3 sequence (DNA): TGCGCCAGCACCGGTAGCCCACACACCGGGGAGCTGTTTTTT.

This clonotype was seen repeatedly, ten times or more. The V call is TRBV20-1, the J call TRBJ1-1; D gene unclear. The CDR3 is 13 amino acids. The germline V gene encodes CDR1 DFQATT and CDR2 SNEGSKA (reference sequence). Trimming cost V 6 bases and J 1 base, with 12 bases left between them. The CDR3 DNA follows: TGCAGTGCCTTACAGAGCCCGAACACTGAAGCTTTCTTT. Translated, it gives CSALQSPNTEAFF.

V gene TRBV29-1 combines with J gene TRBJ1-5; D gene unclear. The CDR3 is 12 residues long. CDR1 is SQVTM and CDR2 is ANQGSEA in the germline V gene. V dropped 8 bases and J dropped 5 bases, with 13 bases sitting between them. The CDR3 DNA reads TGCAGCACCAGACTTAGAGATCAGCCCCAGCATTTT. Translation gives CSTRLRDQPQHF. Combining the CDR3 with reference TRBV29-1 and TRBJ1-5 gives the whole variable domain SAVISQKPSRDICQRGTSLTIQCQVDSQVTMMFWYRQQPGQSLTLIATANQGSEATYESGFVIDKFPISRPNLTFSTLTVSNMSPEDSSIYLCSTRLRDQPQHFGDGTRLSIL.

This clonotype has just a few counts. The DNA for the CDR3 is TGTGCCAGCAGCTCATGGGGGGTCCAAGAGACCCAGTACTTC. This translates into CASSSWGVQETQYF. The V and J genes are TRBV7-2 and TRBJ2-5; TRBD2 is a possible D gene (6 bases). The CDR3 sequence is 14 residues long. The germline V gene has CDR1 SGHTA and CDR2 FQGNSA. The V end was cut by 4 bases, the J end by 1 base, with 10 bases between.

The rearrangement uses TRBV2 and TRBJ1-5; D remains ambiguous. V lost 5 bases and J lost 3, with 23 bases in between. This CDR3 region has 18 residues. Looked up from germline, CDR1 is SNHLY and CDR2 is FYNNEI. The CDR3 loop is CASSRTSGQTLSNQPQHF. CDR3 DNA: TGTGCCAGCAGTCGGACTAGCGGGCAGACCCTTTCCAATCAGCCCCAGCATTTT.

This chain uses TRBV29-1 with TRBJ2-6, with D perhaps assigned TRBD1 or TRBD2 (7 bases each). This CDR3 region has 15 residues. Germline CDR1 SQVTM, CDR2 ANQGSEA. The V gene lost 8 bases and the J gene lost 0 bases, with 14 bases spanning the gap. CDR3 in amino acids: CSFRGGYSGANVLTF. In DNA form, the CDR3 reads TGCAGCTTCAGGGGGGGTTACTCTGGGGCCAACGTCCTGACTTTC.

CDR3 protein: CSVGQTSGNTIYF. DNA of the CDR3: TGCAGCGTGGGACAGACCTCTGGAAACACCATATATTTT. The chain uses TRBV29-1 and TRBJ1-3, with 7 nucleotides matching TRBD1. Germline V lookup: CDR1 SQVTM, CDR2 ANQGSEA. The CDR3 runs 13 residues. J gave up 0 bases and V 6 bases, and 2 bases lay outside the gene matches. The variable domain in full, with the rest retrieved from reference TRBV29-1 and TRBJ1-3, is SAVISQKPSRDICQRGTSLTIQCQVDSQVTMMFWYRQQPGQSLTLIATANQGSEATYESGFVIDKFPISRPNLTFSTLTVSNMSPEDSSIYLCSVGQTSGNTIYFGEGSWLTVV.

The chain has TRBV6-1 and TRBJ2-5; 9 positions match TRBD2. There are 15 residues in the CDR3. The V segment lost 7 bases and the J segment 5 bases; nucleotides outside the gene matches: 11. From germline, CDR1 is MNHNS and CDR2 SASEGT. The DNA for the CDR3 is TGTGCCAGCACCGTGACTAGCGGCTTCGGGGAGACCCAGTACTTC. Its protein is CASTVTSGFGETQYF.

Points on this clonotype: One base away lies a much larger clone, so this may be a sequencing read error. CDR3 DNA sequence: TGTGCCAACAGTGAAGTAGGGGGAAGCTCCTACGAGCAGTACTTC. This encodes CANSEVGGSSYEQYF. The chain carries TRBV6-1 and TRBJ2-7, with D tentatively TRBD1 (6 bases). This CDR3 comprises 15 residues. Germline loops: CDR1 MNHNS, CDR2 SASEGT.

This clonotype was observed many times. The CDR3 DNA sequence: TGTGCCATCAGTGTTTGGGGGACTCAAGAGACCCAGTACTTC. Protein: CAISVWGTQETQYF. The chain is built from TRBV10-3 and TRBJ2-5; tentative D call: TRBD2 (6 bases). V gave up 4 bases and J gave up 2 bases, with 11 bases separating them. The germline V gene has CDR1 ENHRY and CDR2 SYGVKD. There are 14 residues in the CDR3.

This clonotype was detected ten times or more. The chain uses TRBV7-2 and TRBJ1-4, with D unresolved. V lost 3 bases, J lost 0 bases, and 8 bases lay in between. The CDR3 spans 15 residues. The germline gives CDR1 SGHTA, CDR2 FQGNSA. This CDR3 reads CASSFNPATNEKLFF. The CDR3 DNA follows: TGTGCCAGCAGCTTTAACCCCGCAACTAATGAAAAACTGTTTTTT.

The V call is TRBV2, the J call TRBJ1-1, with D uncertain. This CDR3 spans 13 amino acids. From germline, CDR1 is SNHLY and CDR2 FYNNEI. V was trimmed by 2 bases and J by 7 bases, leaving 11 bases between them. The CDR3, as DNA: TGTGCCAGCAGTGAAAGTGGTCGGATTGAAGCTTTCTTT. It codes for CASSESGRIEAFF. Drawing the rest from reference TRBV2 and TRBJ1-1, the complete variable domain is EPEVTQTPSHQVTQMGQEVILRCVPISNHLYFYWYRQILGQKVEFLVSFYNNEISEKSEIFDDQFSVERPDGSNFTLKIRSTKLEDSAMYFCASSESGRIEAFFGQGTRLTVV.

V and J are TRBV7-9 and TRBJ1-2; 7 nucleotides agree with TRBD1. The germline V gene has CDR1 SEHNR and CDR2 FQNEAQ (reference sequence). There are 14 residues in the CDR3. J lost 3 bases, V lost 3 bases, and 4 bases had no gene match. The CDR3 loop reads CASSFSTGHYGYTF. The CDR3 nucleotides are TGTGCCAGCAGCTTTTCGACAGGGCACTATGGCTACACCTTC.

CDR3 loop: CSAPAAGWRGETQYF. The CDR3 DNA reads as TGCAGTGCTCCTGCAGCGGGATGGCGAGGAGAGACCCAGTACTTC. This chain links TRBV20-1 with TRBJ2-5, with 7 bases identical to TRBD2. Germline V lookup: CDR1 DFQATT, CDR2 SNEGSKA (reference sequence). The V gene end was trimmed by 5 bases and the J gene end by 4 bases; junction bases not matched to a gene: 13. The CDR3 is made up of 15 amino acids.

Comments on this clonotype: A much larger clone sits a single nucleotide away, making a read error possible. The chain has TRBV6-6 and TRBJ2-7, with 14 bases matching TRBD2. CDR1 is MNHNY, CDR2 SVGAGI, per germline (reference sequence). The CDR3 has 17 residues. CDR3 coding DNA: TGTACCAGCAGTTCCGGGACTAGCGGGAGACCCACCTACGAGCAGTACTTC. This translates into CTSSSGTSGRPTYEQYF.

There are a few counts of this clonotype. This chain joins TRBV7-6 and TRBJ2-7; D is uncertain. V shed 5 bases and J shed 0 bases, with 17 bases lying between them. The CDR3 is 16 residues long. Germline CDR1 reads SGHVS; CDR2 reads FNYEAQ. The CDR3 loop reads CASSHPLRQRSYEQYF. Written as DNA, the CDR3 is TGTGCCAGCAGCCACCCCCTACGTCAACGCTCCTACGAGCAGTACTTC.

As concerns this clonotype: Being one base from a much bigger clone, this may be a read error. The CDR3 here is CAITPDSHFRLRQQPQHF. The CDR3, as DNA: TGTGCCATCACCCCGGACAGCCACTTTAGGTTGAGGCAGCAGCCCCAGCATTTT. The rearrangement joins TRBV10-3 to TRBJ1-5; possibly TRBD1 for D (6 bases). The CDR3 extends over 18 amino acids. CDR1 ENHRY and CDR2 SYGVKD come from the germline V gene. Deletions cut 7 bases from V and 7 bases from J, with 29 bases between.

J is TRBJ1-1 and V is TRBV2; D is uncertain. Germline V gene sequence: CDR1 SNHLY, CDR2 FYNNEI. V was pared by 5 bases and J by 7 bases, with 8 bases between. This CDR3 spans 11 amino acids. CDR3 amino acids: CASSSPYEAFF. CDR3 DNA sequence: TGTGCCAGCAGTTCCCCATATGAAGCTTTCTTT.